This T cell receptor (beta chain) was identified in a study of control samples from healthy donors and cancer patients. Deletions cut 5 bases from V and 2 bases from J, with 6 bases between. This CDR3 is built from 13 residues. The V gene's germline CDR1 is SGHTA and CDR2 FQGNSA. TCRdb's copy holds only in-frame clones and misses some; the assay was immunoSEQ multiplex PCR. The table has approximately 84,000 clones, roughly four fifths seen once. The chain employs TRBV7-2 and TRBJ2-2; D is unclear. This sequence originates from a woman aged 60-70 years in good health. The sample taken for sequencing was blood. The CDR3 here is CASSRINTGELFF. CDR3 nucleotides: TGTGCCAGCAGCCGCATCAACACCGGGGAGCTGTTTTTT.